This T cell receptor (beta chain) originates from a study of cytomegalovirus exposure and HLA in healthy donors. Both 60 Vbeta primers and 13 Jbeta primers went into the PCR. Source study methods: A later analysis counted 80 million or so unique TCR beta chains, 9.5 million to 13 million shared. The method was immunoSEQ multiplex PCR; TCRdb's version includes in-frame clones alone and lacks a portion of them. The V and J calls and clone size are taken from that table; D and trimming were inferred from the DNA. The sample contains approximately 180,000 clones, 70% to 85% of which appear only once. The CDR3 loop spans 12 amino acids. Deletions cut 6 bases from V and 8 bases from J, with 14 bases between. Germline loops: CDR1 SQVTM, CDR2 ANQGSEA.

The genes are TRBV29-1 and TRBJ2-1; tentative D call: TRBD1 (6 bases). Sequenced sample: PBMCs. The receptor was derived from a human donor in good health. The CDR3 nucleotides read TGCAGCGTAGCAACAGGGATTGATGAGCAGTTCTTC. It translates to CSVATGIDEQFF.